Sequencing of this T cell receptor beta chain was carried out in a study of blood T cells in healthy people across ages. This clonotype was counted between two and nine times. The target antigen is unknown. Per the germline V gene, CDR1 is MNHEY and CDR2 is SMNVEV (reference sequence). The CDR3 has 14 residues. Trimming left V 3 bases short and J 6 bases short, with 9 bases between. Sample donors were healthy Caucasian individuals that came from Russia, aged roughly 6 to 90. Primed by a sample-barcoded 5' primer and a J-beta primer mix, a second PCR proceeded for about 7 to 11 cycles. All samples gave at least 2.5 million CDR3-containing paired-end reads. TCRdb reanalysed the 5' RACE reads using MiXCR and keeps one entry per CDR3 protein. The table lists about 1,400,000 distinct CDR3 sequences, roughly 59% of them singletons. General study results and limits: Both naive CD4+ cell counts and diversity were greater in long-lived donors than in aged donors.

This TCR came from a man aged 18 to 29 in good health. J is TRBJ1-6 and V is TRBV27; the D gene is possibly TRBD1 (5 bases). The sample taken for sequencing was blood. As DNA, the CDR3 is TGTGCCAGCAGTTTCACAGGCGTTAATTCACCCCTCCACTTT. Amino acid sequence: CASSFTGVNSPLHF.